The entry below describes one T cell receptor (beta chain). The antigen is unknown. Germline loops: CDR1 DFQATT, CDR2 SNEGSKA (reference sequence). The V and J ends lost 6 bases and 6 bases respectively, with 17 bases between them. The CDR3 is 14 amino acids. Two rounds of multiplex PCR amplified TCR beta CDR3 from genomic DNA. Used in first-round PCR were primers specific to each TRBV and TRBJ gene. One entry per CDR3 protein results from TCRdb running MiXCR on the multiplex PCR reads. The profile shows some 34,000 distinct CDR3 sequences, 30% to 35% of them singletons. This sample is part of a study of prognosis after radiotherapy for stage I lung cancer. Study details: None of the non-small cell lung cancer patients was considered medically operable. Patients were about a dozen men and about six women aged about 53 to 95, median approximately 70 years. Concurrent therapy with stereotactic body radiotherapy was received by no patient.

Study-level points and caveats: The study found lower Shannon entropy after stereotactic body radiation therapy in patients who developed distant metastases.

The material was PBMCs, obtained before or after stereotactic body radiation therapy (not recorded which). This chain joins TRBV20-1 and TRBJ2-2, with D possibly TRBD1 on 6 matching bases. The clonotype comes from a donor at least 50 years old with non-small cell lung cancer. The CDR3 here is CSANYRALSGELFF. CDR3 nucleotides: TGCAGTGCGAATTACAGGGCCCTCTCCGGGGAGCTGTTTTTT.